Presented here are 21 T cell receptor beta chains from one specimen sequenced in a study of blood T cell repertoires in COVID-19. Produced via immunoSEQ multiplex PCR; TCRdb's table is partial and in-frame only. The table lists about 71,000 clones, over 75% of them singletons. Material for sequencing was peripheral blood. The source of these receptors is a young woman with acute or convalescent COVID-19.

This clone was seen only once. The chain joins TRBV28 to TRBJ2-3; D call uncertain. Looked up from germline, CDR1 is MDHEN and CDR2 is SYDVKM. The CDR3 is 13 residues long. Trimming left V 4 bases short and J 2 bases short, with 7 bases between. In DNA form, the CDR3 reads TGTGCCAGCAGTTCCCTATTCACAGATACGCAGTATTTT. Translating it yields CASSSLFTDTQYF.

V usage is TRBV3-1 (or the pseudogene TRBV3-2) and J usage is TRBJ2-7; 15 bases line up with TRBD2. CDR1 and CDR2 from the germline V gene are LGHDT and YNNKEL (reference sequence). V was pared by 4 bases and J by 0 bases, with 10 bases of the junction left unmatched. The CDR3 has 19 amino acids. This CDR3 reads CASSRIPGLAGGHSYEQYF. The CDR3, as DNA: TGTGCCAGCAGCCGGATTCCGGGACTAGCGGGGGGACACTCCTACGAGCAGTACTTC.

The CDR3 coding sequence is TGTGCCAGCAGTGAACAGGGCCATTCACCCCTCCACTTT. Translation: CASSEQGHSPLHF. The chain combines TRBV6-1 with TRBJ1-6, with a tentative D call TRBD1 (5 bases). This CDR3 is 13 amino acids long. CDR1 and CDR2 (germline): MNHNS, SASEGT. The germline V and J ends were trimmed by 2 bases and 8 bases, with 7 bases remaining between them.

The rearrangement joins TRBV3-1 (or the pseudogene TRBV3-2) to TRBJ1-4, with 8 nucleotides matching TRBD1. CDR1 is LGHDT and CDR2 is YNNKEL in the germline V gene (reference sequence). Germline trimming cut 2 bases from V and 3 bases from J; bases unmatched to any gene: 2. There are 15 residues in the CDR3. The CDR3 is CASSQTGGSNEKLFF. The CDR3, as DNA: TGTGCCAGCAGCCAAACAGGGGGTTCTAATGAAAAACTGTTTTTT.

V usage is TRBV12-1 and J usage is TRBJ1-1; TRBD1, as called in the table, went unchecked against the DNA. TRBV12-1 is labeled a pseudogene. This CDR3 region has 17 residues. CDR3 DNA: TGTGCCAGCAGCCCCCGACAGGGGGCGTTGGGGAACACTGAAGCTTTCTTT. This sequence encodes CASSPRQGALGNTEAFF.

The V and J genes are TRBV5-4 and TRBJ2-6; no reliable D call. CDR3 size: 15 residues. Germline CDR1 and CDR2: SGHNT and YYREEE (reference sequence). V was clipped by 0 bases and J by 0 bases, with 4 bases between them. The CDR3 here is CASSLAFSGANVLTF. The CDR3 DNA follows: TGTGCCAGCAGCTTGGCCTTCTCTGGGGCCAACGTCCTGACTTTC.

This chain links TRBV5-5 with TRBJ1-5; possibly TRBD1 for D (5 bases). Germline assignment: CDR1 SGHKS and CDR2 YYEKEE (reference sequence). The CDR3 contains 15 residues. Trimming removed 1 base at V and 6 bases at J, with 14 bases between. The CDR3 is CASSLLQGSIQPQHF. CDR3 in DNA: TGTGCCAGCAGCTTGTTGCAGGGATCTATTCAGCCCCAGCATTTT. Variable domain in full (rest from reference TRBV5-5 and TRBJ1-5): DAGVTQSPTHLIKTRGQQVTLRCSPISGHKSVSWYQQVLGQGPQFIFQYYEKEERGRGNFPDRFSARQFPNYSSELNVNALLLGDSALYLCASSLLQGSIQPQHFGDGTRLSIL.

This rearrangement joins TRBV2 to TRBJ1-2, with 7 bases aligning to TRBD1. The germline V gene has CDR1 SNHLY and CDR2 FYNNEI. The CDR3 totals 15 residues. The V and J ends lost 6 bases and 5 bases, in that order; junction bases with no gene match: 12. The CDR3 spells CASRVEGGVGYGYTF. CDR3 bases: TGTGCCAGCAGGGTTGAAGGGGGCGTGGGGTATGGCTACACCTTC.

The genes are TRBV6-1 and TRBJ2-7, with 10 bases aligning to TRBD1. CDR1 is MNHNS, CDR2 SASEGT, per germline. This CDR3 spans 17 amino acids. Trimming cost V 1 base and J 5 bases; bases outside gene matches: 11. The CDR3 DNA reads TGTGCCAGCAGTGAAGGACAGGGGGCGCATTTTACCCACGAGCAGTACTTC. Its protein is CASSEGQGAHFTHEQYF.

The J gene is TRBJ1-5, the V gene TRBV27; tentatively, D is TRBD1 (5 bases). The CDR3 totals 16 residues. Trimming stripped 1 base from V and 0 bases from J, with 10 bases between. Germline assignment: CDR1 MNHEY and CDR2 SMNVEV (reference sequence). Here the CDR3 reads CASSLLGGSSNQPQHF. CDR3 bases: TGTGCCAGCAGTTTATTGGGGGGATCTAGCAATCAGCCCCAGCATTTT.

This clone was seen a single time. V is TRBV11-3 and J is TRBJ2-1; TRBD2 might be the D (7 bases). Germline CDR1 and CDR2: SGHNT and YENEEA. V was cut by 1 base and J by 4 bases, with 20 bases left in between. CDR3 length: 18 residues. The CDR3 region has the DNA TGTGCCAGCAGCTTAGGTCGGGGGGCCGGTATCCAATACAATGAGCAGTTCTTC. Its translation is CASSLGRGAGIQYNEQFF.

The gene calls are TRBV6-2 or TRBV6-3 and TRBJ2-3; weak D call: TRBD2 (6 bases). V dropped 2 bases and J dropped 4 bases, with 10 bases sitting between them. The CDR3 spans 14 residues. The germline CDR1 and CDR2 sequences are MNHEY and SVGEGT. CDR3 region: CASSYILASDTQYF. DNA of the CDR3: TGTGCCAGCAGTTACATTCTAGCGTCAGATACGCAGTATTTT.

The chain links TRBV5-1 to TRBJ2-1, with TRBD1 identical over 8 bases. The germline V gene encodes CDR1 SGHRS and CDR2 YFSETQ. This CDR3 contains 15 residues. Unmatched junction bases numbered 4, after V lost 0 bases and J lost 5 bases. The CDR3 region is CASSLDQGADNEQFF. In DNA, the CDR3 is TGCGCCAGCAGCTTGGACCAGGGGGCGGACAATGAGCAGTTCTTC.

CDR3 protein: CASSQNRADTQYF. The CDR3 coding sequence is TGTGCCAGCAGCCAAAACAGGGCAGATACGCAGTATTTT. V usage is TRBV7-8 and J usage is TRBJ2-3; possibly TRBD1 for D (6 bases). CDR3 length: 13 residues. Germline V gene lookup returns CDR1 SGHVS and CDR2 FQNEAQ. V was clipped by 5 bases and J by 4 bases, with 10 bases between them.

The chain joins TRBV7-6 to TRBJ1-1; D possibly corresponds to TRBD1 (6 bases). There are 17 residues in the CDR3. From germline, CDR1 is SGHVS and CDR2 FNYEAQ. V was trimmed by 5 bases and J by 4 bases, leaving 23 bases between them. The CDR3: CASSPLQGLVRVTEAFF. The CDR3 DNA sequence: TGTGCCAGCAGCCCGCTTCAGGGGCTGGTTAGGGTCACTGAAGCTTTCTTT.

The chain joins TRBV7-9 to TRBJ2-7, with TRBD2 identical over 12 bases. The V gene end was trimmed by 5 bases and the J gene end by 2 bases; junction bases not matched to a gene: 4. The CDR3 has 15 residues. Germline V CDR1 and CDR2: SEHNR, FQNEAQ (reference sequence). CDR3 sequence: CASSPRLAGAYEQYF. The CDR3 DNA reads as TGTGCCAGCAGCCCAAGACTAGCGGGGGCCTACGAGCAGTACTTC.

The V and J genes are TRBV6-5 and TRBJ2-5; TRBD1 is a possible D gene (6 bases). The CDR3 spans 14 residues. CDR1 and CDR2 (germline): MNHEY, SVGAGI. The V gene lost 6 bases and the J gene lost 5 bases, with 16 bases spanning the gap. In DNA, the CDR3 is TGTGCCAGCAGCGAGACAGGAGTTGTGGAGACCCAGTACTTC. This encodes CASSETGVVETQYF.

The CDR3 spells CASSQDRDSEGNEQFF. The CDR3 coding sequence is TGTGCCAGCAGTCAAGACCGGGACAGCGAGGGGAATGAGCAGTTCTTC. V gene TRBV28 combines with J gene TRBJ2-1; 7 nucleotides agree with TRBD1. Germline V gene data show CDR1 as MDHEN and CDR2 as SYDVKM. This CDR3 region has 16 residues. The J segment lost 7 bases and the V segment lost 5 bases, leaving 14 bases of the junction unmatched.

The J gene is TRBJ2-1, the V gene TRBV9; 10 bases map to TRBD2. Losses at the gene ends were 2 bases for V and 7 bases for J; bases not matched to a gene: 3. CDR3 length: 14 amino acids. Germline values: CDR1 SGDLS, CDR2 YYNGEE. The chain's CDR3 is CASSVSGRKNEQFF. The CDR3 nucleotides read TGTGCCAGCAGCGTTAGCGGGAGGAAAAATGAGCAGTTCTTC.

V usage is TRBV11-2 and J usage is TRBJ2-7, with 10 bases that match TRBD1. This CDR3 is 14 amino acids long. Germline V gives CDR1 SGHAT, CDR2 FQNNGV. Losses at the gene ends were 3 bases for V and 5 bases for J; bases not matched to a gene: 4. The CDR3 loop reads CASSFGQGDNEQYF. Written as DNA, the CDR3 is TGTGCCAGCAGCTTCGGACAGGGGGATAACGAGCAGTACTTC.

The chain uses TRBV5-1 and TRBJ1-2; D not certain. The CDR3 runs to 13 residues. Germline values: CDR1 SGHRS, CDR2 YFSETQ. The V end lost 0 bases, the J end lost 1 base, and 4 bases lay between the germline ends. DNA of the CDR3: TGCGCCAGCAGCTTGGACTTTAACTATGGCTACACCTTC. Residues: CASSLDFNYGYTF.